One sample yielded the 23 T cell receptor beta chains listed below, sequenced in a study of radiotherapy plus CTLA-4 blockade in lung cancer. Assay: immunoSEQ multiplex PCR; the TCRdb copy retains only in-frame clones and omits some. The table shows more than 75,000 clones, with 55% to 75% occurring only once. The source was peripheral blood, collected from a patient treated with radiotherapy plus ipilimumab. All receptors derive from a human donor with non-small cell lung cancer that progressed on radiotherapy plus ipilimumab.

The chain links TRBV11-1 to TRBJ1-6; D gene ambiguous. Germline assignment: CDR1 SGHAT and CDR2 FQDESV (reference sequence). V was pared by 6 bases and J by 9 bases, with 12 bases between. CDR3 length equals 13 residues. The CDR3 loop reads CASSRLGGSPLHF. Here the CDR3 DNA reads TGTGCCAGCAGTCGATTAGGTGGTTCACCCCTCCACTTT.

The chain links TRBV5-1 to TRBJ1-5; maybe TRBD1 (5 bases). V lost 0 bases to trimming and J lost 7 bases, with 20 bases between them. The CDR3 sequence is 17 residues long. CDR1 and CDR2 (germline): SGHRS, YFSETQ. This CDR3 is CASSLAPNSGLPQPQHF. The CDR3 DNA reads TGCGCCAGCAGCTTGGCCCCCAATTCAGGGTTGCCCCAGCCCCAGCATTTT. The whole variable domain, remainder taken from reference TRBV5-1 and TRBJ1-5, is KAGVTQTPRYLIKTRGQQVTLSCSPISGHRSVSWYQQTPGQGLQFLFEYFSETQRNKGNFPGRFSGRQFSNSRSEMNVSTLELGDSALYLCASSLAPNSGLPQPQHFGDGTRLSIL.

The rearrangement uses TRBV28 and TRBJ2-5; D ambiguous. V lost 4 bases and J lost 4, with 13 bases in between. The CDR3 covers 14 residues. Germline CDR1 MDHEN, CDR2 SYDVKM. CDR3 DNA sequence: TGTGCCAGCAGTTCGAAAGGGTTGATAGAGACCCAGTACTTC. Its protein product is CASSSKGLIETQYF.

This clone has a single count. This sequence joins TRBV5-6 and TRBJ2-7; TRBD1 is a possible D gene (6 bases). Between the trimmed V and J ends, which lost 5 bases and 5 bases, there was a span of 14 bases. CDR1 is SGHDT, CDR2 YYEEEE, per germline. CDR3 size: 13 residues. The CDR3 is CASSFEQGHEQYF. The CDR3 DNA reads TGTGCCAGCAGTTTCGAACAGGGTCACGAGCAGTACTTC.

The chain carries TRBV19 and TRBJ2-7, with D tentatively TRBD1 or TRBD2 (5 bases each). Germline values: CDR1 LNHDA, CDR2 SQIVND (reference sequence). V was cut by 10 bases and J by 0 bases, with 13 bases left in between. CDR3 length: 13 amino acids. For the CDR3, the DNA is TGTGCCACTAGGGACGGTAACTCCTACGAGCAGTACTTC. Translating it yields CATRDGNSYEQYF. Full variable domain (missing parts from reference TRBV19 and TRBJ2-7): DGGITQSPKYLFRKEGQNVTLSCEQNLNHDAMYWYRQDPGQGLRLIYYSQIVNDFQKGDIAEGYSVSREKKESFPLTVTSAQKNPTAFYLCATRDGNSYEQYFGPGTRLTVT.

The V and J genes are TRBV5-4 and TRBJ2-1, with TRBD2 matching 10 bases. The CDR3 is 16 amino acids. Germline V lookup: CDR1 SGHNT, CDR2 YYREEE (reference sequence). V lost 4 bases to trimming and J lost 8 bases; unmatched junction nucleotides: 12. The CDR3 bases are TGTGCCAGCAGCGAACCAGCGGGAGGGTCTGTAGATGAGCAGTTCTTC. Protein product: CASSEPAGGSVDEQFF.

The CDR3 DNA is TGTGCCAGCAGTGTTGGGCAGAAGGCCACCGGGGAGCTGTTTTTT. As protein: CASSVGQKATGELFF. The chain couples TRBV9 to TRBJ2-2; D is unresolved. Trimming stripped 5 bases from V and 4 bases from J, with 15 bases between. The CDR3 contains 15 residues. The germline gives CDR1 SGDLS, CDR2 YYNGEE.

The rearrangement joins TRBV18 to TRBJ2-7, with D perhaps assigned TRBD1 or TRBD2 (6 bases each). The V end lost 0 bases, the J end lost 5 bases, and 14 bases lay between the germline ends. The CDR3 spans 15 residues. The germline CDR1 and CDR2 sequences are KGHSH and LQKENI. In DNA, the CDR3 is TGTGCCAGCTCACCACCGGGGGGCGGGGTTCACGAGCAGTACTTC. This translates into CASSPPGGGVHEQYF. The whole variable domain, filled in from reference TRBV18 and TRBJ2-7, reads NAGVMQNPRHLVRRRGQEARLRCSPMKGHSHVYWYRQLPEEGLKFMVYLQKENIIDESGMPKERFSAEFPKEGPSILRIQQVVRGDSAAYFCASSPPGGGVHEQYFGPGTRLTVT.

This clone was seen a single time. The CDR3 nucleotides read TGTGCCAGCAGCCAAGTCGGGGGGGCTCCACGGGATACGCAGTATTTT. Protein sequence: CASSQVGGAPRDTQYF. The chain combines TRBV4-2 with TRBJ2-3, with 8 positions matching TRBD2. CDR3 size: 16 residues. Germline V gives CDR1 LGHNA, CDR2 YNFKEQ. With 1 base clipped from V and 6 bases from J, the junction kept 9 bases outside the gene matches.

The chain employs TRBV5-1 and TRBJ2-1, with D possibly matching TRBD1 (6 bases). Trimming cost V 3 bases and J 1 base, with 11 bases left between them. This CDR3 comprises 15 residues. Germline assignment: CDR1 SGHRS and CDR2 YFSETQ. The CDR3 bases are TGCGCCAGCAGCTCGGTAACAGGGTCCTACAATGAGCAGTTCTTC. Protein product: CASSSVTGSYNEQFF.

The rearrangement uses TRBV28 and TRBJ1-2; TRBD1 matches at 8 bases. With 6 bases clipped from V and 0 bases from J, the junction kept 6 bases outside the gene matches. The CDR3 covers 15 residues. Germline V gene sequence: CDR1 MDHEN, CDR2 SYDVKM. The CDR3 reads CASRQLTGANYGYTF. CDR3 coding DNA: TGTGCCAGCAGACAACTGACAGGGGCTAACTATGGCTACACCTTC.

This clone showed up many times. The rearrangement links TRBV4-3 to TRBJ2-7; D remains unclear. The CDR3 is made up of 13 amino acids. Trimming pared 0 bases from V and 4 bases from J, leaving 7 bases between. Germline CDR1 LGHNA, CDR2 YSLEER. The CDR3 DNA is TGCGCCAGCAGCCAAGACACAGTATACGAGCAGTACTTC. As protein: CASSQDTVYEQYF.

This clone has just a few counts. The chain's CDR3 is CASTPTAYEQYF. DNA for the CDR3: TGTGCCAGCACTCCGACAGCCTACGAGCAGTACTTC. The rearrangement uses TRBV28 and TRBJ2-7; TRBD1 might be the D (5 bases). Per germline, CDR1 MDHEN and CDR2 SYDVKM. This CDR3 region has 12 residues. Trimming shortened V by 7 bases and J by 2 bases, and 9 bases separated the two germline ends. The full variable domain, completed using reference TRBV28 and TRBJ2-7, is DVKVTQSSRYLVKRTGEKVFLECVQDMDHENMFWYRQDPGLGLRLIYFSYDVKMKEKGDIPEGYSVSREKKERFSLILESASTNQTSMYLCASTPTAYEQYFGPGTRLTVT.

The V gene is TRBV18, the J gene TRBJ1-2; 7 bases fit TRBD1. Germline V CDR1 and CDR2: KGHSH, LQKENI. Germline trimming cut 2 bases from V and 2 bases from J; bases unmatched to any gene: 2. The CDR3 is 14 residues long. CDR3 residues: CASSPGTVNYGYTF. The CDR3 DNA sequence: TGTGCCAGCTCACCAGGGACAGTCAACTATGGCTACACCTTC.

This clone was seen ten or more times. The chain carries TRBV4-1 and TRBJ1-1; D uncertain. The V gene's germline CDR1 is MGHRA and CDR2 YSYEKL. The CDR3 is 13 residues long. Deletions cut 1 base from V and 3 bases from J, with 6 bases between. The CDR3 DNA reads as TGCGCCAGCAGCCAAGCGGCGGACACTGAAGCTTTCTTT. It yields the protein CASSQAADTEAFF.

The chain joins TRBV6-1 to TRBJ2-7; 14 nucleotides match TRBD2. In germline, CDR1 is MNHNS, CDR2 SASEGT. The CDR3 length is 15 residues. V trimming: 9 bases; J trimming: 3 bases; junction bases outside the gene matches: 7. The chain's CDR3 is CASERLAGGSYEQYF. Written as DNA, the CDR3 is TGTGCCAGTGAGAGACTAGCGGGAGGGAGCTACGAGCAGTACTTC.

This chain joins TRBV28 and TRBJ1-4; the match to TRBD1 covers 8 bases. The length of the CDR3 is 20 residues. Unmatched junction bases numbered 18, after V lost 6 bases and J lost 0 bases. Looked up from germline, CDR1 is MDHEN and CDR2 is SYDVKM. CDR3 sequence (DNA): TGTGCCAGCAGCACATATTTGGACAGGGCAGGTTTAGCAACTAATGAAAAACTGTTTTTT. Translation: CASSTYLDRAGLATNEKLFF.

The genes are TRBV7-8 and TRBJ2-3; 10 bases are a match to TRBD2. V lost 5 bases and J lost 0; bases outside the gene matches: 5. Looked up from germline, CDR1 is SGHVS and CDR2 is FQNEAQ. There are 16 residues in the CDR3. The CDR3 sequence is CASSPGLADSTDTQYF. Written as DNA, the CDR3 is TGTGCCAGCAGCCCAGGACTAGCGGATAGCACAGATACGCAGTATTTT. Using reference TRBV7-8 and TRBJ2-3 for the parts outside the CDR3, the full variable domain is GAGVSQSPRYKVAKRGQDVALRCDPISGHVSLFWYQQALGQGPEFLTYFQNEAQLDKSGLPSDRFFAERPEGSVSTLKIQRTQQEDSAVYLCASSPGLADSTDTQYFGPGTRLTVL.

The chain is built from TRBV6-4 and TRBJ1-1; the D is unclear. The V end was cut by 2 bases, the J end by 10 bases, with 11 bases between. CDR1 is MRHNA, CDR2 SNTAGT, per germline. This CDR3 is 12 amino acids long. The CDR3 reads CASSDPGRRAFF. CDR3 DNA: TGTGCCAGCAGTGACCCGGGGAGGAGAGCTTTCTTT.

The V call is TRBV27, the J call TRBJ1-4; a possible D gene is TRBD1 (5 bases). Trimming stripped 0 bases from V and 14 bases from J, with 10 bases between. Germline CDR1 is MNHEY and CDR2 is SMNVEV (reference sequence). This CDR3 is 12 amino acids long. CDR3 sequence (DNA): TGTGCCAGCAGTTTATCGGGGGGAAGGCTGTTTTTT. Its translation is CASSLSGGRLFF.

In the case of this clone: One end of the junction fails to match germline, which may point to a read error. The chain joins TRBV6-5 to TRBJ1-2; D gene ambiguous. The V gene's germline CDR1 is MNHEY and CDR2 SVGAGI. The CDR3 contains 12 residues. This CDR3 reads CASSDSWYGYTF. CDR3 nucleotide sequence: TGTGCCAGCAGTGACTCTTGGTATGGCTACACCTTC.

The V call is TRBV28, the J call TRBJ2-5; TRBD2 matches at 7 bases. The end of the DNA fits TRBJ2-7 better, so the J call may be wrong. Germline lookup yields CDR1 MDHEN and CDR2 SYDVKM. The CDR3 totals 13 residues. In DNA, the CDR3 is TGTGCCAGCAGTTCCGGGACTACCTACGAGCAGTACTTC. It is translated as CASSSGTTYEQYF.

This clone was observed a few times. This chain links TRBV11-3 with TRBJ1-2, with a weak D call TRBD1 (5 bases). Deletions cut 0 bases from V and 8 bases from J, with 13 bases between. The CDR3 consists of 14 residues. The germline V gene encodes CDR1 SGHNT and CDR2 YENEEA. CDR3 DNA: TGTGCCAGCAGCTTAGAGGCAGGGAGGCGAGGCTACACCTTC. Translated, it gives CASSLEAGRRGYTF.